This T cell receptor beta chain was sequenced for a study of T cell responses to AZD1222 COVID-19 vaccine. About this clone itself: No antigen is known for it.

The protocol was immunoSEQ multiplex PCR, while the TCRdb copy is restricted to in-frame clones and leaves out a portion. The table records under 110,000 clones, approximately 87% of them present only once. Between the trimmed V and J ends, which lost 0 bases and 5 bases, there was a span of 11 bases. Germline V gene data show CDR1 as SGHRS and CDR2 as YFSETQ. The CDR3 spans 15 residues. Whole-study findings and limits: Just 5 to 7 people given AZD1222 tested seropositive at baseline. When two AZD1222 doses had been given, Spike-specific TCR breadth and depth rose.

This TCR came from an adult who received the AZD1222 COVID-19 vaccine. The genes are TRBV5-1 and TRBJ1-4; TRBD1 might be the D (5 bases). The sample in question was peripheral blood, obtained 28 days after the second AZD1222 dose. The CDR3 sequence: CASSLEPGQNEKLFF. CDR3 DNA: TGCGCCAGCAGCTTGGAACCAGGGCAGAATGAAAAACTGTTTTTT.